A few counts support the clone carrying this TCR beta chain. The sample belongs to a study of blood T cells in healthy people across ages. A second PCR, run for about 7 to 11 cycles, used a sample-barcoded 5' primer plus a J-beta primer mix. Each single sample gave us at least 2.5 million CDR3-containing paired-end reads. TCRdb used MiXCR to reprocess the 5' RACE reads, holding one entry per CDR3 protein. Of about 1.7 million distinct CDR3 sequences detected, 28% appear once; the ten largest clones hold over 7%. V lost 6 bases to trimming and J lost 3 bases, with 21 bases between them. Germline V gives CDR1 MNHEY, CDR2 SMNVEV (reference sequence). This CDR3 contains 17 residues. Per sample, extraction of total RNA gave at least 5.5 micrograms in every case.

The chain joins TRBV27 to TRBJ2-1; possibly TRBD2 for D (6 bases). The sequence was collected from a woman aged 25 to 39 in good health. The sequencing sample was made of blood. Here the CDR3 reads CASRPLGGAIFYNEQFF. DNA for the CDR3: TGTGCCAGCAGACCCCTGGGGGGAGCTATTTTCTACAATGAGCAGTTCTTC.